The 23 T cell receptor beta chains presented below share a single source sample, sequenced in a study of blood T cell repertoires in COVID-19. Using immunoSEQ multiplex PCR, the repertoire was profiled, and TCRdb retains in-frame clones only, with some absent. The sample has over 150,000 clones, around 90% seen once. Sequenced material: peripheral blood. These receptors were taken from a man between 60 and 75 years old with COVID-19, enrolled during active disease.

V gene TRBV28 combines with J gene TRBJ1-5; 11 bases align to TRBD1. Germline CDR1 is MDHEN and CDR2 is SYDVKM. The length of the CDR3 is 15 residues. After removal of 6 bases from V and 6 bases from J, the junction contained 7 bases not matched to a gene. The CDR3 DNA reads TGTGCCAGCAGCCCTGGACAGGGGGCAGGTCAGCCCCAGCATTTT. Protein product: CASSPGQGAGQPQHF.

This chain uses TRBV19 with TRBJ2-7; 13 nucleotides match TRBD2. Per germline, CDR1 LNHDA and CDR2 SQIVND (reference sequence). The CDR3 contains 19 residues. The V segment lost 1 base and the J segment 6 bases; nucleotides outside the gene matches: 15. This CDR3 reads CASSIAGGTSGKPPGEQYF. The DNA of the CDR3 is TGTGCCAGTAGTATAGCGGGGGGGACTAGCGGGAAGCCCCCAGGCGAGCAGTACTTC.

A single count supports this clone. The chain combines TRBV11-3 with TRBJ2-2; possible D gene TRBD1, 6 bases. Germline values: CDR1 SGHNT, CDR2 YENEEA. V lost 7 bases to trimming and J lost 5 bases, with 14 bases between them. The CDR3 extends over 14 amino acids. CDR3 residues: CASIHPGETGELFF. The CDR3 nucleotides read TGTGCCAGCATCCACCCAGGGGAGACCGGGGAGCTGTTTTTT.

The chain recombines TRBV6-1 with TRBJ1-2; TRBD1 might be the D (6 bases). The CDR3 is made up of 17 amino acids. The V and J ends lost 2 bases and 6 bases respectively, with 22 bases between them. CDR1 and CDR2 (germline): MNHNS, SASEGT. The CDR3, as DNA: TGTGCCAGCAGTGAATTCCCACAGGGCCTTGCTGGTGATGGCTACACCTTC. Encoded protein: CASSEFPQGLAGDGYTF.

This chain uses TRBV18 with TRBJ2-2, with TRBD2 as a possible D gene (5 bases). V dropped 3 bases and J dropped 6 bases, with 8 bases sitting between them. Germline CDR1 and CDR2: KGHSH and LQKENI. This CDR3 region has 13 residues. The DNA of the CDR3 is TGTGCCAGCTCACCGAGCGGTCCCGGGGAGCTGTTTTTT. Its translation is CASSPSGPGELFF.

The chain's CDR3 is CASSQDHAGGTGELFF. DNA for the CDR3: TGTGCCAGCAGCCAAGATCACGCAGGGGGCACCGGGGAGCTGTTTTTT. This chain connects TRBV4-2 to TRBJ2-2, with TRBD1 matching 7 bases. CDR3 size: 16 residues. Germline values: CDR1 LGHNA, CDR2 YNFKEQ. After removal of 0 bases from V and 4 bases from J, the junction contained 5 bases not matched to a gene.

The rearrangement links TRBV27 to TRBJ2-3; 9 nucleotides align to TRBD2. V gave up 6 bases and J gave up 5 bases; unmatched junction bases: 6. Germline V gene lookup returns CDR1 MNHEY and CDR2 SMNVEV (reference sequence). The CDR3 has 14 amino acids. In nucleotides, the CDR3 is TGTGCCAGCAGGCTAGCGGGGCGGAGAGATACGCAGTATTTT. It yields the protein CASRLAGRRDTQYF.

This chain uses TRBV18 with TRBJ2-1; the D is unclear. The CDR3 runs to 13 residues. Germline values: CDR1 KGHSH, CDR2 LQKENI. V dropped 3 bases and J dropped 6 bases, with 9 bases sitting between them. Here the CDR3 reads CASSPALPNEQFF. CDR3 DNA sequence: TGTGCCAGCTCACCCGCCCTACCCAATGAGCAGTTCTTC. Drawing the rest from reference TRBV18 and TRBJ2-1, the complete variable domain is NAGVMQNPRHLVRRRGQEARLRCSPMKGHSHVYWYRQLPEEGLKFMVYLQKENIIDESGMPKERFSAEFPKEGPSILRIQQVVRGDSAAYFCASSPALPNEQFFGPGTRLTVL.

Only one count was recorded for this clone. The J gene is TRBJ1-5, the V gene TRBV18, with D possibly being TRBD1 (5 bases). Germline-derived CDR1 and CDR2 are KGHSH and LQKENI. V lost 3 bases and J 5 bases, leaving 23 bases between the germline ends. CDR3 length: 18 residues. The CDR3 sequence: CASSPKALTVALYQPQHF. CDR3 DNA: TGTGCCAGCTCACCGAAGGCTCTGACAGTGGCCTTGTATCAGCCCCAGCATTTT.

This chain uses TRBV6-2 or TRBV6-3 with TRBJ1-2; 12 bases fit TRBD1. The CDR3 runs 16 residues. V dropped 0 bases and J dropped 6; count of bases not matched to a gene: 5. Per the germline V gene, CDR1 is MNHEY and CDR2 is SVGEGT. CDR3 in amino acids: CASSYSGTGGRNGYTF. The CDR3 bases are TGTGCCAGCAGTTACTCCGGGACAGGGGGCCGCAATGGCTACACCTTC.

This rearrangement joins TRBV6-2 or TRBV6-3 to TRBJ1-5; 7 nucleotides line up with TRBD1. The CDR3 has 13 amino acids. The V segment lost 6 bases and the J segment 4 bases; nucleotides outside the gene matches: 3. Germline assignment: CDR1 MNHEY and CDR2 SVGEGT. CDR3 residues: CASSRQGNQPQHF. The CDR3 bases are TGTGCCAGCAGCCGACAGGGAAATCAGCCCCAGCATTTT.

This clone was detected a few times. The chain recombines TRBV29-1 with TRBJ1-2; possibly TRBD1 for D (6 bases). The CDR3 contains 14 residues. Germline loops: CDR1 SQVTM, CDR2 ANQGSEA. The ends were cut back, 0 bases at V and 5 bases at J, with 13 bases in the middle. The CDR3 nucleotides are TGCAGCGTTGAAGAGAGTCGGACAGCGTATGGCTACACCTTC. This codes for CSVEESRTAYGYTF.

V gene TRBV28 combines with J gene TRBJ1-6; D gene ambiguous. V lost 5 bases and J lost 0, with 17 bases in between. Germline V gives CDR1 MDHEN, CDR2 SYDVKM. This CDR3 spans 18 amino acids. CDR3 protein: CASSPIGERSSYNSPLHF. CDR3 in DNA: TGTGCCAGCAGTCCGATCGGGGAGAGAAGCTCCTATAATTCACCCCTCCACTTT.

Points on this clone: In the same sample, other DNA sequences code for this CDR3. V and J are TRBV29-1 and TRBJ1-4; 7 nucleotides line up with TRBD1. The germline V gene has CDR1 SQVTM and CDR2 ANQGSEA. V lost 4 bases to trimming and J lost 4 bases; unmatched junction nucleotides: 3. The CDR3 is made up of 13 amino acids. CDR3: CSVVTGLNEKLFF. The DNA of the CDR3 is TGCAGCGTTGTGACAGGGCTTAATGAAAAACTGTTTTTT.

In nucleotides, the CDR3 is TGTGCCACCAAGGACACATTCGGAGAGACCCAGTACTTC. This codes for CATKDTFGETQYF. The gene calls are TRBV2 and TRBJ2-5; TRBD1 might be the D (5 bases). V gave up 10 bases and J gave up 4 bases, with 16 bases separating them. Germline-derived CDR1 and CDR2 are SNHLY and FYNNEI. This CDR3 comprises 13 residues.

The chain recombines TRBV7-2 with TRBJ1-1, with D perhaps matching TRBD1 (6 bases). V lost 1 base and J 3 bases, leaving 18 bases between the germline ends. Per germline, CDR1 SGHTA and CDR2 FQGNSA. The length of the CDR3 is 17 residues. The chain's CDR3 is CASSLGRGGLVYTEAFF. The CDR3 region has the DNA TGTGCCAGCAGCTTAGGGAGGGGGGGACTGGTCTACACTGAAGCTTTCTTT.

This clone was observed a handful of times. The chain uses TRBV18 and TRBJ1-1, with TRBD1 identical over 9 bases. Germline CDR1 is KGHSH and CDR2 is LQKENI. V gave up 0 bases and J gave up 5 bases; unmatched junction bases: 1. The CDR3 is 14 residues long. The CDR3: CASSPPTGGTEAFF. CDR3 in DNA: TGTGCCAGCTCACCACCGACAGGGGGGACTGAAGCTTTCTTT.

This clone appeared once. V and J are TRBV15 and TRBJ2-1; D remains ambiguous. The CDR3 is 16 residues long. V lost 0 bases and J lost 4, with 13 bases in between. Germline assignment: CDR1 LNHNV and CDR2 YYDKDF (reference sequence). The CDR3 is CATSREHSPPYNEQFF. CDR3 coding DNA: TGTGCCACCAGCAGAGAACACAGCCCCCCATACAATGAGCAGTTCTTC. The full variable domain, its missing parts supplied by reference TRBV15 and TRBJ2-1, is DAMVIQNPRYQVTQFGKPVTLSCSQTLNHNVMYWYQQKSSQAPKLLFHYYDKDFNNEADTPDNFQSRRPNTSFCFLDIRSPGLGDTAMYLCATSREHSPPYNEQFFGPGTRLTVL.

CDR3 amino acids: CASSLVGQGEGETQYF. As DNA, the CDR3 is TGTGCCAGCAGCTTAGTTGGACAGGGAGAAGGGGAGACCCAGTACTTC. The chain employs TRBV7-3 and TRBJ2-5; 8 positions match TRBD1. Unmatched junction bases numbered 10, after V lost 2 bases and J lost 5 bases. Germline CDR1 is SGHTA and CDR2 is FQGTGA. This CDR3 spans 16 amino acids.

The V call is TRBV3-1 (or the pseudogene TRBV3-2), the J call TRBJ2-5, with a tentative D call TRBD2 (6 bases). There are 14 residues in the CDR3. Germline CDR1 LGHDT, CDR2 YNNKEL (reference sequence). V was pared by 4 bases and J by 6 bases, with 15 bases between. The chain's CDR3 is CASSLGRGRKTQYF. CDR3 in DNA: TGTGCCAGCAGCCTGGGGCGGGGCCGGAAGACCCAGTACTTC.

CDR3 protein: CASSFGQQETQYF. As DNA, the CDR3 is TGTGCCAGCAGCTTCGGACAGCAAGAGACCCAGTACTTC. The V call is TRBV7-3, the J call TRBJ2-5; weak D call: TRBD1 (6 bases). This CDR3 region has 13 residues. The germline V and J ends were trimmed by 3 bases and 2 bases, with 7 bases remaining between them. The germline gives CDR1 SGHTA, CDR2 FQGTGA.

This chain connects TRBV14 to TRBJ1-3; D is unresolved. The germline gives CDR1 SGHDN, CDR2 FVKESK. This CDR3 region has 11 residues. The V and J ends lost 4 bases and 11 bases respectively, with 9 bases between them. The CDR3 spells CASSRLGPIYF. In DNA, the CDR3 is TGTGCCAGCAGCCGCCTAGGTCCCATATATTTT.

This sequence joins TRBV28 and TRBJ1-2; 7 positions agree with TRBD1. This CDR3 contains 15 residues. Germline V gene sequence: CDR1 MDHEN, CDR2 SYDVKM. V was pared by 4 bases and J by 3 bases, with 8 bases of the junction left unmatched. In nucleotides, the CDR3 is TGTGCCAGCAGTTCCCTACAGGGGAAAGACTATGGCTACACCTTC. Protein: CASSSLQGKDYGYTF.